These 29 T cell receptor beta chains came from one sample sequenced in a study of blood T cell repertoires in COVID-19. Libraries were prepared by immunoSEQ multiplex PCR; TCRdb keeps only in-frame clonotypes and omits some of them. The sample carries 30,000 to 50,000 clones, about 82% recorded once. What was sequenced was peripheral blood. The receptors derive from a human donor in a cohort sampled during active COVID-19.

The count of this clone is one. The chain joins TRBV7-2 to TRBJ1-5; 7 bases line up with TRBD1. In germline, CDR1 is SGHTA, CDR2 FQGNSA. V dropped 5 bases and J dropped 2; count of bases not matched to a gene: 6. This CDR3 region has 15 residues. CDR3 in DNA: TGTGCCAGCAGCCCCGGGACAGCCGGCAATCAGCCCCAGCATTTT. Encoded protein: CASSPGTAGNQPQHF. Full variable domain (outside the CDR3, taken from reference TRBV7-2 and TRBJ1-5): GAGVSQSPSNKVTEKGKDVELRCDPISGHTALYWYRQSLGQGLEFLIYFQGNSAPDKSGLPSDRFSAERTGGSVSTLTIQRTQQEDSAVYLCASSPGTAGNQPQHFGDGTRLSIL.

The CDR3 nucleotides read TGTGCCAGTAGTATAACTCGCAGGGCCACTGAAGCTTTCTTT. Translation: CASSITRRATEAFF. This chain uses TRBV19 with TRBJ1-1; D is perhaps TRBD1 (5 bases). CDR3 length: 14 amino acids. Germline values: CDR1 LNHDA, CDR2 SQIVND (reference sequence). Trimming removed 2 bases from V and 4 bases from J, with 11 bases in between.

The chain recombines TRBV14 with TRBJ2-7; TRBD2 matches at 9 bases. The CDR3 is made up of 17 amino acids. The germline CDR1 and CDR2 sequences are SGHDN and FVKESK. The trim removed 4 bases at V and 6 bases at J, leaving 16 bases unmatched. The DNA for the CDR3 is TGTGCCAGCAGCCTCCAGGCCCTAGCGGGATATATCGGCGAGCAGTACTTC. Protein: CASSLQALAGYIGEQYF.

The V gene is TRBV7-6, the J gene TRBJ2-1, with 13 bases fitting TRBD2. The germline V gene encodes CDR1 SGHVS and CDR2 FNYEAQ. V was clipped by 5 bases and J by 1 base; unmatched bases: 5. This CDR3 has 17 amino acids. The CDR3 bases are TGTGCCAGCAGCGCGGGGACTAGCGGGATATCCTACAATGAGCAGTTCTTC. It codes for CASSAGTSGISYNEQFF.

A remark on this clone: Additional DNA sequences in this sample encode the identical CDR3. V and J are TRBV5-1 and TRBJ1-6; TRBD1 matches 11 bases. Germline lookup yields CDR1 SGHRS and CDR2 YFSETQ. This CDR3 region has 15 residues. Germline trimming cut 1 base from V and 9 bases from J; bases unmatched to any gene: 3. The CDR3 DNA reads TGCGCCAGCAGCTTGAAGGGACAGGGGGGTTCACCCCTCCACTTT. It yields the protein CASSLKGQGGSPLHF.

The V gene is TRBV6-2 or TRBV6-3, the J gene TRBJ2-4; 9 bases map to TRBD1. The V gene's germline CDR1 is MNHEY and CDR2 SVGEGT. Trimming at V came to 5 bases and at J to 8 bases, leaving 10 bases not matched to a gene. The CDR3 loop spans 15 amino acids. The CDR3 loop is CASSVSGTGWDIQYF. In nucleotides, the CDR3 is TGTGCCAGCAGTGTCTCCGGGACAGGGTGGGACATTCAGTACTTC.

This clone has only one observation. This rearrangement joins TRBV27 to TRBJ1-2, with TRBD1 matching over 11 bases. Germline CDR1 is MNHEY and CDR2 is SMNVEV (reference sequence). J lost 7 bases, V lost 6 bases, and 10 bases had no gene match. This CDR3 comprises 15 residues. CDR3 DNA sequence: TGTGCCAGCAGCCGACGCCGGGACAGGGGGACTGGCTACACCTTC. Protein sequence: CASSRRRDRGTGYTF.

V is TRBV3-1 (or the pseudogene TRBV3-2) and J is TRBJ2-2; possibly TRBD2 for D (6 bases). Deletions cut 8 bases from V and 3 bases from J, with 13 bases between. Germline V lookup: CDR1 LGHDT, CDR2 YNNKEL (reference sequence). The CDR3 covers 14 residues. CDR3 protein: CASRPREDTGELFF. CDR3 DNA: TGTGCCAGCCGCCCCAGGGAGGACACCGGGGAGCTGTTTTTT.

The CDR3 here is CAWSVLALYNEQFF. In DNA, the CDR3 is TGTGCCTGGAGTGTACTAGCCTTGTACAATGAGCAGTTCTTC. The rearrangement links TRBV30 to TRBJ2-1; D may be TRBD2 (6 bases). There are 14 residues in the CDR3. Germline CDR1 reads GTSNPN; CDR2 reads SVGIG (reference sequence). Trimming stripped 0 bases from V and 4 bases from J, with 10 bases between.

The chain uses TRBV7-2 and TRBJ1-5; D is unresolved. The CDR3 is 13 amino acids. V dropped 2 bases and J dropped 7 bases, with 9 bases sitting between them. From germline, CDR1 is SGHTA and CDR2 FQGNSA. CDR3 in amino acids: CASSLSGVQPQHF. The CDR3 DNA reads TGTGCCAGCAGCTTATCCGGGGTGCAGCCCCAGCATTTT.

The rearrangement links TRBV6-2 or TRBV6-3 to TRBJ1-2, with 9 positions matching TRBD1. This CDR3 comprises 15 residues. Germline trimming cut 0 bases from V and 7 bases from J; bases unmatched to any gene: 6. Germline values: CDR1 MNHEY, CDR2 SVGEGT. The CDR3 spells CASSYSKQGAGGYTF. The CDR3 bases are TGTGCCAGCAGTTACTCGAAACAGGGGGCTGGTGGCTACACCTTC.

The gene calls are TRBV4-1 and TRBJ2-1, with 10 positions matching TRBD2. This CDR3 is 20 amino acids long. Per the germline V gene, CDR1 is MGHRA and CDR2 is YSYEKL. V trimming: 0 bases; J trimming: 0 bases; junction bases outside the gene matches: 11. DNA for the CDR3: TGCGCCAGCAGCCAAGATATCAGCGGGAGGGATACTAGCTCCTACAATGAGCAGTTCTTC. Its protein is CASSQDISGRDTSSYNEQFF.

The chain is built from TRBV29-1 and TRBJ2-3; no clear D. Deletions cut 1 base from V and 4 bases from J, with 6 bases between. The CDR3 sequence is 12 residues long. Looked up from germline, CDR1 is SQVTM and CDR2 is ANQGSEA. The CDR3 region is CSVEGAADTQYF. CDR3 bases: TGCAGCGTTGAAGGGGCCGCAGATACGCAGTATTTT.

This chain connects TRBV6-2 or TRBV6-3 to TRBJ2-1, with a tentative D call TRBD2 (6 bases). Trimming cost V 2 bases and J 1 base, with 12 bases left between them. The CDR3 contains 16 residues. The germline V gene encodes CDR1 MNHEY and CDR2 SVGEGT. The CDR3 is CASSYGRQGSYNEQFF. CDR3 bases: TGTGCCAGCAGTTACGGGAGGCAGGGATCCTACAATGAGCAGTTCTTC.

J is TRBJ1-1 and V is TRBV12-3 or TRBV12-4; TRBD1 is a possible D gene (5 bases). The CDR3 runs to 13 residues. V lost 7 bases, J lost 1 base, and 10 bases lay in between. The CDR3 nucleotides read TGTGCCAGCACCAGGGACTCGAACACTGAAGCTTTCTTT. As protein: CASTRDSNTEAFF.

The rearrangement links TRBV10-2 to TRBJ2-1, with TRBD2 matching 12 bases. Germline V gene data show CDR1 as WSHSY and CDR2 as SAAADI. Germline trimming cut 5 bases from V and 5 bases from J; bases unmatched to any gene: 10. The CDR3 has 17 amino acids. The CDR3 spells CASSRGLAGIAHNEQFF. The CDR3 coding sequence is TGCGCCAGCAGTAGGGGACTAGCGGGTATTGCACACAATGAGCAGTTCTTC.

V usage is TRBV30 and J usage is TRBJ2-1; 12 nucleotides align to TRBD2. V lost 3 bases and J lost 9; bases outside the gene matches: 9. The CDR3 spans 15 residues. CDR1 and CDR2 (germline): GTSNPN, SVGIG (reference sequence). DNA for the CDR3: TGTGCCTGGAGGAAGACTAGCGGGAGCTTAGGTGAGCAGTTCTTC. Translating it yields CAWRKTSGSLGEQFF.

The genes are TRBV11-3 and TRBJ2-5, with a possible D match to TRBD2 (7 bases). V lost 5 bases and J 2 bases, leaving 12 bases between the germline ends. Germline CDR1 is SGHNT and CDR2 is YENEEA. The CDR3 has 14 amino acids. CDR3 coding DNA: TGTGCCAGCAGCCTAGGGGGGGTTCAAGAGACCCAGTACTTC. Its translation is CASSLGGVQETQYF.

Here the CDR3 DNA reads TGTGCCAGCAGCTCAGGACTAGCGGCTAATGAGCAGTTCTTC. Protein product: CASSSGLAANEQFF. The chain couples TRBV7-2 to TRBJ2-1, with 10 bases aligning to TRBD2. Germline CDR1 SGHTA, CDR2 FQGNSA. CDR3 size: 14 residues. V was pared by 4 bases and J by 7 bases, with 4 bases of the junction left unmatched.

In DNA form, the CDR3 reads TGTGCCAGCAGCTTGGGACGCGGGGGCAGGGGGCTCGCTGAAGCTTTCTTT. Amino acid sequence: CASSLGRGGRGLAEAFF. V usage is TRBV5-8 and J usage is TRBJ1-1; TRBD1 matches 8 bases. Germline assignment: CDR1 SGHTS and CDR2 YDEGEE. Unmatched junction bases numbered 13, after V lost 0 bases and J lost 6 bases. The length of the CDR3 is 17 residues.

This clone was counted a few times. The chain carries TRBV7-9 and TRBJ1-2, with D unresolved. Germline V lookup: CDR1 SEHNR, CDR2 FQNEAQ (reference sequence). The V and J ends lost 4 bases and 4 bases respectively, with 13 bases between them. This CDR3 has 14 amino acids. The CDR3 spells CASSWVGRVYGYTF. CDR3 coding DNA: TGTGCCAGCAGCTGGGTTGGGAGAGTCTATGGCTACACCTTC.

V is TRBV21-1 and J is TRBJ2-1; the table assigns TRBD2, which was not confirmed against the DNA. TRBV21-1 is termed a pseudogene. This CDR3 spans 19 amino acids. The CDR3 loop is CASSSILTSGGTDYNEQFF. CDR3 bases: TGTGCCAGCAGCAGCATACTTACTAGCGGGGGGACCGACTACAATGAGCAGTTCTTC.

By sample fraction, this clone is medium-sized. The chain joins TRBV6-2 or TRBV6-3 to TRBJ2-3; a possible D gene is TRBD2 (6 bases). V lost 5 bases and J 1 base, leaving 13 bases between the germline ends. This CDR3 region has 15 residues. Germline CDR1 reads MNHEY; CDR2 reads SVGEGT. The CDR3 DNA sequence: TGTGCCAGCAGTACGCCGGGACTTCGCACAGATACGCAGTATTTT. It is translated as CASSTPGLRTDTQYF.

This chain links TRBV9 with TRBJ2-7; 8 nucleotides align to TRBD1. The V gene's germline CDR1 is SGDLS and CDR2 YYNGEE. The J segment lost 2 bases and the V segment lost 4 bases, leaving 5 bases of the junction unmatched. The CDR3 sequence is 14 residues long. The DNA for the CDR3 is TGTGCCAGCAGCACCGGACAGGGAGCCTACGAGCAGTACTTC. It encodes CASSTGQGAYEQYF.

The chain uses TRBV6-5 and TRBJ1-2; 8 bases align to TRBD1. V lost 0 bases and J lost 7; bases outside the gene matches: 7. CDR3 size: 15 residues. Germline V CDR1 and CDR2: MNHEY, SVGAGI. DNA for the CDR3: TGTGCCAGCAGTTACTCGAGACAGGGGCCGCTTGGCTACACCTTC. Encoded protein: CASSYSRQGPLGYTF.

The chain carries TRBV5-1 and TRBJ1-2, with 9 bases matching TRBD1. The V gene's germline CDR1 is SGHRS and CDR2 YFSETQ. V was pared by 4 bases and J by 4 bases, with 11 bases of the junction left unmatched. The CDR3 loop spans 16 amino acids. The CDR3 nucleotides are TGCGCCAGCAGCACCAGACCGGGACAGGGATCCTATGGCTACACCTTC. It is translated as CASSTRPGQGSYGYTF.

This clone was picked up one time. This chain uses TRBV10-1 with TRBJ2-5, with 9 bases identical to TRBD1. The CDR3 length is 15 residues. Losses at the gene ends were 0 bases for V and 2 bases for J; bases not matched to a gene: 1. From germline, CDR1 is WNHNN and CDR2 SYGVQD (reference sequence). DNA of the CDR3: TGCGCCAGCAGTGAGTCGGGGACAGGGCAAGAGACCCAGTACTTC. Translating it yields CASSESGTGQETQYF.

This sequence joins TRBV6-5 and TRBJ2-1; TRBD2 is a possible D gene (5 bases). CDR1 is MNHEY, CDR2 SVGAGI, per germline. The ends were cut back, 7 bases at V and 10 bases at J, with 17 bases in the middle. This CDR3 has 13 residues. The CDR3 DNA reads as TGTGCCAGCACCGACCCCAGCGGTGGCGAGCAGTTCTTC. Protein: CASTDPSGGEQFF.

The chain is built from TRBV7-8 and TRBJ2-1; no clear D gene. Trimming left V 0 bases short and J 4 bases short, with 13 bases between. The germline V gene encodes CDR1 SGHVS and CDR2 FQNEAQ. This CDR3 is built from 16 residues. CDR3 DNA sequence: TGTGCCAGCAGCTTAGCGGGCACCCAACATTACAATGAGCAGTTCTTC. This sequence encodes CASSLAGTQHYNEQFF.